This TCR beta chain was retrieved from a study of cytomegalovirus exposure and HLA in healthy donors. The study ran its PCR with 60 Vbeta and 13 Jbeta primers. The table came from immunoSEQ multiplex PCR; TCRdb's copy has only in-frame clones and leaves some out. The table lists roughly 120,000 clones, 70% to 75% of them singletons. There are 12 residues in the CDR3. CDR1 and CDR2 (germline): MDHEN, SYDVKM. The sequenced material came from PBMCs. This TCR derives from a woman aged 40 to 50 in good health and CMV-seronegative. This rearrangement joins TRBV28 to TRBJ2-5; 8 bases are shared with TRBD1. The J call may be mistaken, given a closer DNA end match to TRBJ2-7. CDR3: CASRTGRYEQYF. CDR3 nucleotides: TGTGCCAGCCGGACAGGGCGGTACGAGCAGTACTTC.